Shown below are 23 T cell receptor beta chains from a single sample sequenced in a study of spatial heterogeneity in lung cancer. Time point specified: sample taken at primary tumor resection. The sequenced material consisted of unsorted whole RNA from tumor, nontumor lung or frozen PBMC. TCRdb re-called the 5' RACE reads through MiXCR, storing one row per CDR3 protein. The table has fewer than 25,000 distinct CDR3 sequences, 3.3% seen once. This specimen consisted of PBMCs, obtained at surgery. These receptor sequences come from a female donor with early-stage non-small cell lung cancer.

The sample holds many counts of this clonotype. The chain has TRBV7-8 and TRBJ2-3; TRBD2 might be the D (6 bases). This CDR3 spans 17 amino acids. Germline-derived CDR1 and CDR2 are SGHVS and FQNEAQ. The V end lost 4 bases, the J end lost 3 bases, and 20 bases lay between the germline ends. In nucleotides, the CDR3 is TGTGCCAGCAGCTCCACAACCTCCTTAAGCGGGACAGATACGCAGTATTTT. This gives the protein CASSSTTSLSGTDTQYF.

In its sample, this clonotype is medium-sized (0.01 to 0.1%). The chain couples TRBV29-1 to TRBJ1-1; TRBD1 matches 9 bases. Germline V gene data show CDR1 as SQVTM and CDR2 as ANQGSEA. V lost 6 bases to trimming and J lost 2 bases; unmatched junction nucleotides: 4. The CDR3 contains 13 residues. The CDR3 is CSVRTGVNTEAFF. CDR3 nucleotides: TGCAGCGTCCGGACAGGGGTAAACACTGAAGCTTTCTTT.

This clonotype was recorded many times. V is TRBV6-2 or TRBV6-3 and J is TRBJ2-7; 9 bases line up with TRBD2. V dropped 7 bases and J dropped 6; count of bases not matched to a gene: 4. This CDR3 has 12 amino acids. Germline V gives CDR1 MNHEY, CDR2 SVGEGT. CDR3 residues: CASTRAGGEQYF. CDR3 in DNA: TGTGCCAGCACCAGAGCGGGAGGCGAGCAGTACTTC.

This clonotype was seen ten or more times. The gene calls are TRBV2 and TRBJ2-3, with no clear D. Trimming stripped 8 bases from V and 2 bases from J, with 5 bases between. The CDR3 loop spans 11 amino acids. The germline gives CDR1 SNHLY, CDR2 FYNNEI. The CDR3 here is CASGFTDTQYF. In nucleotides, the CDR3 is TGTGCCAGCGGATTCACAGATACGCAGTATTTT.

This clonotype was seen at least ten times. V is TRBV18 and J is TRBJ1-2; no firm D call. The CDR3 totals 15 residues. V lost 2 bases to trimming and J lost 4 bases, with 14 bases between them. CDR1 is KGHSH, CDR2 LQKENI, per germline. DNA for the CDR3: TGTGCCAGCTCACCAAGCCGTGAGGGCGGCTATGGCTACACCTTC. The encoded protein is CASSPSREGGYGYTF.

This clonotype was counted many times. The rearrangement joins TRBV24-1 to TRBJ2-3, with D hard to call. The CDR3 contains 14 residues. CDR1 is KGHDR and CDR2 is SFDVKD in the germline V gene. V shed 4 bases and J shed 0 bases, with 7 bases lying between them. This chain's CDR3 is CATSDPASTDTQYF. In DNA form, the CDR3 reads TGTGCCACCAGTGACCCCGCTAGCACAGATACGCAGTATTTT.

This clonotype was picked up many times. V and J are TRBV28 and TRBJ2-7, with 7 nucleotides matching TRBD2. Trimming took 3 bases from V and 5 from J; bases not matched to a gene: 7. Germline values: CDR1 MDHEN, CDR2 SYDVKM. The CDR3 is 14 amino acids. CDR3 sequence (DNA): TGTGCCAGCAGTTTTGGACTAGGAATGAACGAGCAGTACTTC. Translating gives CASSFGLGMNEQYF.

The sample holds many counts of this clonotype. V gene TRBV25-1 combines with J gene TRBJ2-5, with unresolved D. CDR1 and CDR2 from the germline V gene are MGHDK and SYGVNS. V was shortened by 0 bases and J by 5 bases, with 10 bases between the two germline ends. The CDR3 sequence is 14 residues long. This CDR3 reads CASSEYRASETQYF. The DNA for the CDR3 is TGTGCCAGCAGTGAATATCGAGCGTCGGAGACCCAGTACTTC.

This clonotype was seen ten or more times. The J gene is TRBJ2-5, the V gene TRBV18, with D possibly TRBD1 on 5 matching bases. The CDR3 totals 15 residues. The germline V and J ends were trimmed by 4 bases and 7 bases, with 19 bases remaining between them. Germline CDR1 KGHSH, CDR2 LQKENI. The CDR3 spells CASSQQAQVKLTQYF. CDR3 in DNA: TGTGCCAGCTCACAACAGGCCCAGGTCAAGTTGACCCAGTACTTC. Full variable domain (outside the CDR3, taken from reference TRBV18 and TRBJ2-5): NAGVMQNPRHLVRRRGQEARLRCSPMKGHSHVYWYRQLPEEGLKFMVYLQKENIIDESGMPKERFSAEFPKEGPSILRIQQVVRGDSAAYFCASSQQAQVKLTQYFGPGTRLLVL.

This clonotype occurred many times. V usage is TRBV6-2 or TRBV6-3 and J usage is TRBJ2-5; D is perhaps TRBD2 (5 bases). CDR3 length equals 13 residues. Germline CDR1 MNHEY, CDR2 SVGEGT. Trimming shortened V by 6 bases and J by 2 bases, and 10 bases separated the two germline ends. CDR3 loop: CASRDWKQETQYF. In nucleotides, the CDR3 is TGTGCCAGCAGGGACTGGAAGCAAGAGACCCAGTACTTC.

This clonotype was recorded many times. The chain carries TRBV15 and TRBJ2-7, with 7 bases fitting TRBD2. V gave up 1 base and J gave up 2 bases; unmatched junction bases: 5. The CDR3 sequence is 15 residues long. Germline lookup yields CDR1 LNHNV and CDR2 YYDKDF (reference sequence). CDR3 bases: TGTGCCACCAGCAGAGGACTAGCTGAAACCTACGAGCAGTACTTC. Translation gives CATSRGLAETYEQYF.

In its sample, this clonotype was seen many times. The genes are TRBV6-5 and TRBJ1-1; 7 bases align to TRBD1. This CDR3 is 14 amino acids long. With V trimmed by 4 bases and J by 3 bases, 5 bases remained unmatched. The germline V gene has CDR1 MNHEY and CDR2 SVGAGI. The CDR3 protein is CASSFRTGYTEAFF. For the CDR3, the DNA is TGTGCCAGCAGTTTCAGGACAGGTTACACTGAAGCTTTCTTT.

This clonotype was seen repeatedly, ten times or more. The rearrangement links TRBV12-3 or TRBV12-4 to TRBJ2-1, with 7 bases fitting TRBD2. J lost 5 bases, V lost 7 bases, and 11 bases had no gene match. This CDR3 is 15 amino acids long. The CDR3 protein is CASNTGLAENNEQFF. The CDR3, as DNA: TGTGCCAGCAATACGGGGCTAGCGGAAAACAATGAGCAGTTCTTC.

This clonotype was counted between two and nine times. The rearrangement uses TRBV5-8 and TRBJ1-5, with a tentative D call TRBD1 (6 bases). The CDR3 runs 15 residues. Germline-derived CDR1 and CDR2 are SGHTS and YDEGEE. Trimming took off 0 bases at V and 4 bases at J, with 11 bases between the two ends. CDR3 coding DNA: TGTGCCAGCAGCTTGGGGGGGCAGAGGAATCAGCCCCAGCATTTT. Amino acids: CASSLGGQRNQPQHF.

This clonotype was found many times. The CDR3, as DNA: TGTGCCAGCAGTACCCGGGACAGGTACGAGCAGTACTTC. This codes for CASSTRDRYEQYF. The chain has TRBV6-6 and TRBJ2-7, with TRBD1 matching over 8 bases. The CDR3 runs to 13 residues. Germline V gives CDR1 MNHNY, CDR2 SVGAGI (reference sequence). The V segment lost 5 bases and the J segment 4 bases; nucleotides outside the gene matches: 4.

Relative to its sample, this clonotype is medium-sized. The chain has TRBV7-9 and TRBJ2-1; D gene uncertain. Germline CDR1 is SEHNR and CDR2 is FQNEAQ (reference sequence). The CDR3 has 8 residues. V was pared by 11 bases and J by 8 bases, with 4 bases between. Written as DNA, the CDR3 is TGTGCCCTCGATGAGCAGTTCTTC. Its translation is CALDEQFF.

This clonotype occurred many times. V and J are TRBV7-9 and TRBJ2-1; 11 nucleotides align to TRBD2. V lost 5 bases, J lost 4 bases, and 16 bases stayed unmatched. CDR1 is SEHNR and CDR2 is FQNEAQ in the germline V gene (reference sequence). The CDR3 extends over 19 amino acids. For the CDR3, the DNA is TGTGCCAGCAGCCAGGGACTAGCGGAGAGCGCGGTTTGGTACAATGAGCAGTTCTTC. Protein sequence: CASSQGLAESAVWYNEQFF.

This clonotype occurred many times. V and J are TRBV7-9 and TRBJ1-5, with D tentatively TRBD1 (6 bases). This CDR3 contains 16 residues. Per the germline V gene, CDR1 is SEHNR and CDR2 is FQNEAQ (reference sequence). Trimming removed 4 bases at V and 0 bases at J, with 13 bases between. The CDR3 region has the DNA TGTGCCAGCAGCTCTGGACAGAGCAATAGCAATCAGCCCCAGCATTTT. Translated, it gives CASSSGQSNSNQPQHF.

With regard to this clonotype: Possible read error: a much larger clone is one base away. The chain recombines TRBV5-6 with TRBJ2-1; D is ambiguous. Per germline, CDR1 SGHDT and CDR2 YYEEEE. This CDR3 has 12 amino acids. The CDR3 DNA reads TGTGCCAGCAGCAGACTCGTCAATGAGCAGCTCTTC. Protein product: CASSRLVNEQLF.

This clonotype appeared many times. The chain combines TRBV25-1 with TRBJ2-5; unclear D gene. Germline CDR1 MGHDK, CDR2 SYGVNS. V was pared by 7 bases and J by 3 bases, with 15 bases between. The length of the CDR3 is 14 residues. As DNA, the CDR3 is TGTGCCAGCACCCTAACTGGTTATGAAGAGACCCAGTACTTC. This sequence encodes CASTLTGYEETQYF.

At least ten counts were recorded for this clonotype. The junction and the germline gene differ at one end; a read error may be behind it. CDR3 amino acids: CSARDEHPVIF. In nucleotides, the CDR3 is TGCAGTGCTAGAGATGAACATCCTGTCATCTTC. This chain uses TRBV20-1 with TRBJ2-1; D not resolved. The germline gives CDR1 DFQATT, CDR2 SNEGSKA (reference sequence). The CDR3 contains 11 residues.

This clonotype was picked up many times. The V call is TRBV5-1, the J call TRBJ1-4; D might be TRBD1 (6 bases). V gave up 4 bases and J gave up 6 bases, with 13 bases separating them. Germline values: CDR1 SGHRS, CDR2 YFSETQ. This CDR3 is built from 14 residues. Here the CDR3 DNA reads TGCGCCAGCAGCCCGGACAGACATGATGAAAAACTGTTTTTT. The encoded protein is CASSPDRHDEKLFF.

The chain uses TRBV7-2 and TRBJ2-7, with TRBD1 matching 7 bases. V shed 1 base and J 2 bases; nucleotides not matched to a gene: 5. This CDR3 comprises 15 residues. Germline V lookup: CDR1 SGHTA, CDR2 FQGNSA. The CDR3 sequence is CASSLVRQGAYEQYF. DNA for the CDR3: TGTGCCAGCAGCTTAGTACGTCAGGGGGCCTACGAGCAGTACTTC. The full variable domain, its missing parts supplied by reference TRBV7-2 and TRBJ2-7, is GAGVSQSPSNKVTEKGKDVELRCDPISGHTALYWYRQSLGQGLEFLIYFQGNSAPDKSGLPSDRFSAERTGGSVSTLTIQRTQQEDSAVYLCASSLVRQGAYEQYFGPGTRLTVT.